These 27 T cell receptor beta chains share one sample of origin, sequenced in a study of T cell responses to AZD1222 COVID-19 vaccine. Libraries were prepared by immunoSEQ multiplex PCR; TCRdb keeps only in-frame clonotypes and omits some of them. The sample yields 75,000 to 100,000 clones, nearly 90% seen once. The sample consisted of peripheral blood, taken on day 0 of AZD1222 vaccination. The receptors here all came from an adult in good health.

V gene TRBV6-2 or TRBV6-3 combines with J gene TRBJ1-5; D may be TRBD1 (6 bases). This CDR3 has 15 amino acids. Germline-derived CDR1 and CDR2 are MNHEY and SVGEGT. Trimming removed 3 bases from V and 6 bases from J, with 15 bases in between. The CDR3 region has the DNA TGTGCCAGCAGTTATGGACGAACGGGGGCTCAGCCCCAGCATTTT. It specifies CASSYGRTGAQPQHF.

The chain has TRBV7-2 and TRBJ1-5, with D tentatively TRBD1 (6 bases). Between the trimmed V and J ends, which lost 1 base and 5 bases, there was a span of 12 bases. From germline, CDR1 is SGHTA and CDR2 FQGNSA. The CDR3 is 15 amino acids. CDR3 nucleotide sequence: TGTGCCAGCAGCTTAGGAGAGGGGGGCGATCAGCCCCAGCATTTT. It yields the protein CASSLGEGGDQPQHF.

This clone was seen only a few times. J is TRBJ2-2 and V is TRBV10-3; possibly TRBD1 for D (5 bases). Germline V CDR1 and CDR2: ENHRY, SYGVKD. This CDR3 spans 19 amino acids. Trimming removed 6 bases at V and 0 bases at J, with 23 bases between. The CDR3 reads CAISTPVTRGKSNTGELFF. CDR3 DNA: TGTGCCATCAGCACCCCCGTGACAAGGGGTAAATCGAACACCGGGGAGCTGTTTTTT.

The chain is built from TRBV30 and TRBJ1-1, with 10 bases identical to TRBD1. CDR1 is GTSNPN, CDR2 SVGIG, per germline (reference sequence). The ends lost 2 bases at V and 4 bases at J; junction bases unmatched: 7. The CDR3 consists of 15 residues. CDR3 in DNA: TGTGCCTGGAGTACCAGACAGGGGGCGGGCACTGAAGCTTTCTTT. It encodes CAWSTRQGAGTEAFF.

The V gene is TRBV7-9, the J gene TRBJ1-1; no clear D. Trimming stripped 2 bases from V and 0 bases from J, with 10 bases between. Germline V gives CDR1 SEHNR, CDR2 FQNEAQ (reference sequence). The length of the CDR3 is 15 residues. The CDR3 DNA follows: TGTGCCAGCAGCTTATTGGCAGGCATGAACACTGAAGCTTTCTTT. Its protein is CASSLLAGMNTEAFF.

This clone showed up just once. This chain connects TRBV21-1 to TRBJ2-1; the D call TRBD1 from the table was never checked on the DNA. TRBV21-1 is a known pseudogene. CDR3 length: 20 residues. Written as DNA, the CDR3 is TGTGCCAGCAGCAAAGGGGCGATGACGTCAGATAAGAGTCACATCGATGAGCAGTTCTTC. This sequence encodes CASSKGAMTSDKSHIDEQFF.

The V gene is TRBV9, the J gene TRBJ1-2, with D unclear. The ends were cut back, 3 bases at V and 9 bases at J, with 15 bases in the middle. Germline assignment: CDR1 SGDLS and CDR2 YYNGEE. CDR3 size: 13 residues. In DNA, the CDR3 is TGTGCCAGCAGCGAAGACGGGATCTCGAGCTACACCTTC. It translates to CASSEDGISSYTF.

This clone was picked up one time. V usage is TRBV3-1 (or the pseudogene TRBV3-2) and J usage is TRBJ2-3; 8 positions match TRBD2. There are 14 residues in the CDR3. The V gene's germline CDR1 is LGHDT and CDR2 YNNKEL (reference sequence). The junction had 5 bases not matched to a gene; V was cut back by 4 bases and J by 5 bases. The CDR3 DNA is TGTGCCAGCAGCCGTAGCGGGGCAGTAGATACGCAGTATTTT. Translating it yields CASSRSGAVDTQYF.

The chain joins TRBV5-1 to TRBJ1-3; D gene unclear. The germline CDR1 and CDR2 sequences are SGHRS and YFSETQ. This CDR3 has 20 amino acids. Trimming shortened V by 4 bases and J by 4 bases, and 30 bases separated the two germline ends. CDR3 amino acids: CASSDYTSASLSSFGNTIYF. The CDR3 DNA reads as TGCGCCAGCAGCGACTATACATCCGCCAGCCTCAGCTCCTTCGGAAACACCATATATTTT.

The chain carries TRBV4-1 and TRBJ1-1, with TRBD1 as a possible D gene (6 bases). V was clipped by 3 bases and J by 2 bases, with 10 bases between them. The CDR3 length is 14 residues. The germline CDR1 and CDR2 sequences are MGHRA and YSYEKL. The CDR3 protein is CASSHRTANTEAFF. CDR3 nucleotide sequence: TGCGCCAGCAGCCACCGGACAGCCAACACTGAAGCTTTCTTT.

The gene calls are TRBV18 and TRBJ2-3, with 7 bases aligning to TRBD2. Trimming took 10 bases from V and 7 from J; bases not matched to a gene: 17. Germline CDR1 and CDR2: KGHSH and LQKENI. CDR3 size: 15 residues. CDR3 protein: CATLPLGGGLNTQYF. The CDR3 region has the DNA TGTGCCACGCTCCCCCTCGGCGGGGGACTGAATACGCAGTATTTT. The full variable domain, rest sourced from reference TRBV18 and TRBJ2-3, is NAGVMQNPRHLVRRRGQEARLRCSPMKGHSHVYWYRQLPEEGLKFMVYLQKENIIDESGMPKERFSAEFPKEGPSILRIQQVVRGDSAAYFCATLPLGGGLNTQYFGPGTRLTVL.

V gene TRBV7-3 combines with J gene TRBJ2-3, with 8 bases fitting TRBD2. CDR1 is SGHTA and CDR2 is FQGTGA in the germline V gene. The length of the CDR3 is 15 residues. Trimming took 1 base from V and 4 from J; bases not matched to a gene: 4. The chain's CDR3 is CASSLNSGEADTQYF. CDR3 DNA: TGTGCCAGCAGCTTAAATAGCGGGGAGGCAGATACGCAGTATTTT.

The V and J genes are TRBV30 and TRBJ2-3; 11 nucleotides agree with TRBD2. Trimming cost V 2 bases and J 5 bases; bases outside gene matches: 15. Germline lookup yields CDR1 GTSNPN and CDR2 SVGIG (reference sequence). The length of the CDR3 is 18 residues. The CDR3, as DNA: TGTGCCTGGAGTCGCTGTGGGGGAGGGACTAGCGGAAGAGATACGCAGTATTTT. This sequence encodes CAWSRCGGGTSGRDTQYF.

The chain employs TRBV27 and TRBJ2-7, with 8 bases lining up with TRBD2. Germline trimming cut 7 bases from V and 0 bases from J; bases unmatched to any gene: 8. Germline V gene lookup returns CDR1 MNHEY and CDR2 SMNVEV (reference sequence). There are 15 residues in the CDR3. The CDR3 region has the DNA TGTGCCAGCAATCCCCGGGGGGGTCTCTCCTACGAGCAGTACTTC. Encoded protein: CASNPRGGLSYEQYF.

The chain carries TRBV7-6 and TRBJ2-1; TRBD2 agrees at 10 bases. The CDR3 consists of 15 residues. Germline assignment: CDR1 SGHVS and CDR2 FNYEAQ. Unmatched junction bases numbered 3, after V lost 3 bases and J lost 4 bases. The CDR3 region has the DNA TGTGCCAGCAGCTTTCCTAGCGGGGGATACAATGAGCAGTTCTTC. Amino acid sequence: CASSFPSGGYNEQFF.

A note on this clone: Relative to the germline gene, one junction end is altered; a read error may explain this. The chain employs TRBV27 and TRBJ1-1, with 7 bases lining up with TRBD1. The CDR3 extends over 12 amino acids. Looked up from germline, CDR1 is MNHEY and CDR2 is SMNVEV (reference sequence). This CDR3 is CASSLFGQAPRF. CDR3 bases: TGTGCCAGCAGTTTATTTGGACAGGCCCCCCGTTTT.

This clone was seen a handful of times. The genes are TRBV29-1 and TRBJ2-3; D is perhaps TRBD1 (6 bases). The V end lost 1 base, the J end lost 3 bases, and 11 bases lay between the germline ends. Per germline, CDR1 SQVTM and CDR2 ANQGSEA. CDR3 length equals 14 residues. The CDR3 DNA sequence: TGCAGCGTTGAAGGGTCGACAGGAACAGATACGCAGTATTTT. This sequence encodes CSVEGSTGTDTQYF.

This rearrangement joins TRBV7-2 to TRBJ1-6; D is undetermined. CDR1 is SGHTA and CDR2 is FQGNSA in the germline V gene. V gave up 2 bases and J gave up 12 bases, with 8 bases separating them. CDR3 length equals 12 residues. As DNA, the CDR3 is TGTGCCAGCAGCTTACGACAAGGACCCCTCCACTTT. Its translation is CASSLRQGPLHF.

V gene TRBV15 combines with J gene TRBJ2-7; 14 positions match TRBD2. CDR1 and CDR2 (germline): LNHNV, YYDKDF (reference sequence). The V and J ends lost 4 bases and 7 bases, in that order; junction bases with no gene match: 9. The CDR3 is 16 amino acids. The DNA of the CDR3 is TGTGCCACCAGCATAGGGACTAGCGGGGGATACTTTGAGCAGTACTTC. Its translation: CATSIGTSGGYFEQYF.

The rearrangement links TRBV4-3 to TRBJ1-3; maybe TRBD1 (6 bases). Trimming removed 1 base at V and 8 bases at J, with 18 bases between. Germline CDR1 is LGHNA and CDR2 is YSLEER. There are 16 residues in the CDR3. CDR3 sequence reads: CASSQGRSGAADTIYF. In nucleotides, the CDR3 is TGCGCCAGCAGCCAAGGCCGGTCGGGGGCCGCGGACACCATATATTTT.

This chain connects TRBV7-2 to TRBJ1-5; no firm D call. This CDR3 has 13 residues. The germline V and J ends were trimmed by 5 bases and 0 bases, with 5 bases remaining between them. Germline CDR1 and CDR2: SGHTA and FQGNSA. CDR3 coding DNA: TGTGCCAGCAGCGCCAGTAGCAATCAGCCCCAGCATTTT. It is translated as CASSASSNQPQHF.

The chain uses TRBV19 and TRBJ1-4; D unclear. Trimming removed 1 base at V and 4 bases at J, with 13 bases between. This CDR3 is 16 amino acids long. Germline loops: CDR1 LNHDA, CDR2 SQIVND (reference sequence). The CDR3 reads CASSIVATPYNEKLFF. In nucleotides, the CDR3 is TGTGCCAGTAGTATAGTAGCGACCCCTTATAATGAAAAACTGTTTTTT.

The CDR3 DNA reads as TGTGCCACCAGTGATTTGGCCAGCGGGGGGAAGGAGAATGAGCAGTTCTTC. Translation gives CATSDLASGGKENEQFF. The chain uses TRBV24-1 and TRBJ2-1; TRBD2 matches at 9 bases. Per the germline V gene, CDR1 is KGHDR and CDR2 is SFDVKD. J lost 7 bases, V lost 0 bases, and 9 bases had no gene match. The CDR3 is 17 residues long.

The V and J genes are TRBV9 and TRBJ1-1; the D gene is possibly TRBD1 (5 bases). The CDR3 contains 14 residues. From germline, CDR1 is SGDLS and CDR2 YYNGEE. Trimming removed 2 bases at V and 0 bases at J, with 8 bases between. CDR3 protein: CASSVGELNTEAFF. DNA for the CDR3: TGTGCCAGCAGCGTGGGGGAGTTGAACACTGAAGCTTTCTTT.

The V gene is TRBV7-9, the J gene TRBJ1-2, with D possibly being TRBD1 (5 bases). V shed 2 bases and J shed 6 bases, with 13 bases lying between them. The CDR3 runs 14 residues. CDR1 is SEHNR, CDR2 FQNEAQ, per germline (reference sequence). The CDR3 DNA sequence: TGTGCCAGCAGCTTAATCTGGGACGTTGATGGCTACACCTTC. Translating gives CASSLIWDVDGYTF.

As for this clone: Germline and junction disagree at one end, which may indicate a read error. This chain uses TRBV7-7 with TRBJ2-5, with a weak D call TRBD1 (6 bases). The CDR3 spans 13 residues. Looked up from germline, CDR1 is SSHAT and CDR2 is FNYEAQ (reference sequence). The chain's CDR3 is CASSPGHQETQYF. The CDR3 DNA sequence: TGTGCTAGCAGCCCGGGACATCAAGAGACCCAGTACTTC.

J is TRBJ1-1 and V is TRBV5-1; TRBD1 agrees at 7 bases. The CDR3 covers 15 residues. With V trimmed by 0 bases and J by 4 bases, 6 bases remained unmatched. Germline V gene sequence: CDR1 SGHRS, CDR2 YFSETQ. The CDR3 coding sequence is TGCGCCAGCAGCTTGGGTTCTGCAGGGGGCACTGAAGCTTTCTTT. This encodes CASSLGSAGGTEAFF.